The 6 T cell receptor beta chains listed next were all sequenced from one sample in a study of blood T cell repertoires in COVID-19. Sequenced by immunoSEQ multiplex PCR; TCRdb stores in-frame clones only, minus some. In the table there are a few hundred thousand clones, around nine tenths of which are singletons. Sequencing input: peripheral blood. Source of these receptors: a woman in her forties who had recovered from COVID-19.

The rearrangement links TRBV29-1 to TRBJ2-2; tentatively, D is TRBD1 (7 bases). The CDR3 totals 14 residues. Trimming removed 7 bases at V and 1 base at J, with 13 bases between. Per the germline V gene, CDR1 is SQVTM and CDR2 is ANQGSEA. The CDR3 protein is CSARGTENTGELFF. CDR3 DNA sequence: TGCAGCGCCCGCGGGACAGAGAACACCGGGGAGCTGTTTTTT.

V gene TRBV5-1 combines with J gene TRBJ2-1; D possibly corresponds to TRBD2 (6 bases). Germline CDR1 reads SGHRS; CDR2 reads YFSETQ. V shed 0 bases and J shed 4 bases, with 14 bases lying between them. This CDR3 is 16 amino acids long. The CDR3 coding sequence is TGCGCCAGCAGCTTGGCCACCAGCGGGTCATACAATGAGCAGTTCTTC. Its protein product is CASSLATSGSYNEQFF.

The rearrangement links TRBV19 to TRBJ2-1, with 11 bases fitting TRBD2. With V trimmed by 7 bases and J by 8 bases, 25 bases remained unmatched. The CDR3 spans 20 residues. CDR1 and CDR2 (germline): LNHDA, SQIVND (reference sequence). The chain's CDR3 is CASTPGRGSGRAWVAHEQFF. The CDR3 DNA sequence: TGTGCCAGTACCCCCGGGCGTGGTAGCGGGAGGGCCTGGGTTGCCCATGAGCAGTTCTTC.

A note on this clone: At one end the junction does not follow the germline gene, possibly because of a read error. V is TRBV18 and J is TRBJ2-7, with TRBD2 as a possible D gene (5 bases). The CDR3 is 15 amino acids. From germline, CDR1 is KGHSH and CDR2 LQKENI. The CDR3 is CASSPAPGNGYEQCF. CDR3 sequence (DNA): TGTGCCAGCTCACCCGCCCCGGGGAATGGCTACGAGCAGTGCTTC.

This clone was detected once. The V and J genes are TRBV10-3 and TRBJ2-5; 13 nucleotides agree with TRBD2. V lost 0 bases and J lost 2; bases outside the gene matches: 9. Germline loops: CDR1 ENHRY, CDR2 SYGVKD. CDR3 size: 19 residues. The CDR3 DNA follows: TGTGCCATCAGTGAGTCCACGGGACTAGCGGGGATGGGGCAAGAGACCCAGTACTTC. Translated, it gives CAISESTGLAGMGQETQYF.

The table lists this clone with a few counts. The sample contains more than one DNA sequence encoding this CDR3. The rearrangement links TRBV7-9 to TRBJ2-7; 14 nucleotides line up with TRBD2. The junction had 4 bases not matched to a gene; V was cut back by 5 bases and J by 4 bases. Germline CDR1 is SEHNR and CDR2 is FQNEAQ (reference sequence). The CDR3 covers 15 residues. The DNA for the CDR3 is TGTGCCAGCAGCCCAGGACTAGCGGGAGGATACGAGCAGTACTTC. Amino acids: CASSPGLAGGYEQYF.